A selection of T cell receptor beta chains follows, all from one sample in a study of graft-versus-host responses after intestinal transplantation. Profiling relied on immunoSEQ multiplex PCR, and the TCRdb table lists in-frame clones only, not all of them. The repertoire has over 15,000 clones, over 75% of them found once; the top ten carry 1.9%. Here the sequenced sample was PBMCs, taken 350 to 400 days after transplant. These receptors were taken from a human patient who received an intestinal transplant, so some T cells may come from the graft donor. Both conserved end residues are part of each CDR3. The order of the fields is D gene, clone size, J gene, V gene, CDR3 protein, CDR3 DNA. The D gene is left open where the match is weak. Clone size is not always given. Where it is, it says once, few, many or a class for expanded clones.

D: -; size: -; J: TRBJ2-7; V: TRBV18; CDR3: CASSAVYYEQYF; DNA: TGTGCCAGCTCAGCGGTGTACTACGAGCAGTACTTC
D: TRBD2; size: -; J: TRBJ2-7; V: TRBV27; CDR3: CASSLASGSSYYEQYF; DNA: TGTGCCAGCAGCCTAGCTAGCGGGAGTTCCTACTACGAGCAGTACTTC
D: TRBD1; size: -; J: TRBJ1-1; V: TRBV7-9; CDR3: CASTLGTAMNTEAFF; DNA: TGTGCCAGCACGTTGGGGACAGCCATGAACACTGAAGCTTTCTTT
D: TRBD1; size: -; J: TRBJ1-1; V: TRBV18; CDR3: CASSDGTGLAFF; DNA: TGTGCCAGCTCAGATGGGACAGGGTTGGCTTTCTTT
D: TRBD1; size: -; J: TRBJ1-6; V: TRBV6-4; CDR3: CASSEGRGRSPLHF; DNA: TGTGCCAGCAGTGAGGGCAGGGGGCGATCACCCCTCCACTTT
D: -; size: -; J: TRBJ2-3; V: TRBV7-3; CDR3: CASSFTGAGTDTQYF; DNA: TGTGCCAGCAGCTTTACGGGAGCGGGCACAGATACGCAGTATTTT
D: -; size: -; J: TRBJ1-2; V: TRBV16; CDR3: CASKERQVPNYGYTF; DNA: TGTGCCAGCAAAGAACGACAGGTTCCTAACTATGGCTACACCTTC
D: -; size: -; J: TRBJ2-3; V: TRBV21-1; CDR3: CASTLNRVDTQYF; DNA: TGTGCCAGCACCCTTAACAGGGTGGATACGCAGTATTTT
D: -; size: -; J: TRBJ2-3; V: TRBV6-5; CDR3: CASLKPGTDTQYF; DNA: TGTGCCAGCCTAAAGCCGGGGACAGATACGCAGTATTTT
D: -; size: -; J: TRBJ2-1; V: TRBV4-2; CDR3: CASSHPAGEQFF; DNA: TGTGCCAGCAGCCATCCAGCGGGTGAGCAGTTCTTC
D: -; size: -; J: TRBJ2-7; V: TRBV9; CDR3: CASSVSPEVSYEQYF; DNA: TGTGCCAGCAGCGTAAGCCCGGAAGTATCCTACGAGCAGTACTTC
D: TRBD2; size: once; J: TRBJ2-5; V: TRBV29-1; CDR3: CSVERREAGTQYF; DNA: TGCAGCGTTGAACGACGGGAGGCAGGGACCCAGTACTTC
D: -; size: -; J: TRBJ1-1; V: TRBV5-1; CDR3: CASSALGNTEAFF; DNA: TGCGCCAGCAGTGCTTTGGGGAACACTGAAGCTTTCTTT
D: -; size: -; J: TRBJ2-3; V: TRBV6-4; CDR3: CASIHNTQYF; DNA: TGTGCCAGCATCCACAATACGCAGTATTTT
D: -; size: -; J: TRBJ1-2; V: TRBV6-5; CDR3: CASSQNRDNYGYTF; DNA: TGTGCCAGCAGCCAAAACCGGGACAACTATGGCTACACCTTC
D: -; size: -; J: TRBJ2-1; V: TRBV4-1; CDR3: CASSHLGSSYNEQFF; DNA: TGCGCCAGCAGCCACCTCGGGAGCTCCTACAATGAGCAGTTCTTC
D: TRBD1; size: -; J: TRBJ2-3; V: TRBV7-3; CDR3: CASSKTGVADTQYF; DNA: TGTGCCAGCAGCAAAACAGGGGTGGCAGATACGCAGTATTTT
D: TRBD1; size: -; J: TRBJ2-1; V: TRBV10-3; CDR3: CAISDGTGGYNEQFF; DNA: TGTGCCATCAGTGACGGGACAGGGGGCTACAATGAGCAGTTCTTC
D: -; size: -; J: TRBJ2-1; V: TRBV6-1; CDR3: CASGPETILRNEQFF; DNA: TGTGCCTCTGGCCCCGAAACTATCCTAAGAAATGAGCAGTTCTTC
D: TRBD1; size: -; J: TRBJ1-2; V: TRBV11-2; CDR3: CASSLDPDRGIFYGYTF; DNA: TGTGCCAGCAGCTTAGATCCGGACAGGGGAATCTTCTATGGCTACACCTTC
D: -; size: -; J: TRBJ1-2; V: TRBV6-5; CDR3: CASSYPGAWGYTF; DNA: TGTGCCAGCAGTTACCCAGGGGCTTGGGGCTACACCTTC
D: -; size: -; J: TRBJ1-1; V: TRBV7-5; CDR3: CVRSVGFGSGTEAFF; DNA: -
D: -; size: -; J: TRBJ2-7; V: TRBV6-5; CDR3: CASSSLAEVYEQYF; DNA: TGTGCCAGCAGCTCTTTAGCGGAGGTCTACGAGCAGTACTTC
D: TRBD2; size: few; J: TRBJ2-3; V: TRBV6-4; CDR3: CASAIAGVTDTQYF; DNA: TGTGCCAGCGCAATAGCGGGAGTCACAGATACGCAGTATTTT
D: -; size: -; J: TRBJ1-1; V: TRBV5-4; CDR3: CASSSGRNTEAFF; DNA: TGTGCCAGCAGCTCCGGACGGAACACTGAAGCTTTCTTT
D: -; size: -; J: TRBJ2-2; V: TRBV5-1; CDR3: CASSLGASGELFF; DNA: TGCGCCAGCAGCTTGGGGGCATCCGGGGAGCTGTTTTTT
D: -; size: once; J: TRBJ1-1; V: TRBV29-1; CDR3: CSVEARNTEAFF; DNA: TGCAGCGTTGAGGCTCGGAACACTGAAGCTTTCTTT
D: TRBD1; size: -; J: TRBJ2-3; V: TRBV4-1; CDR3: CASSLRQGLGTDTQYF; DNA: TGCGCCAGCAGCCTCCGACAGGGGTTAGGGACAGATACGCAGTATTTT
D: -; size: -; J: TRBJ2-2; V: TRBV4-1; CDR3: CASSHPEQSHTGELFF; DNA: TGTGCCAGCAGCCATCCTGAACAATCCCACACCGGGGAGCTGTTTTTT
D: TRBD1; size: -; J: TRBJ1-5; V: TRBV28; CDR3: CASSDRTGFNQPQHF; DNA: TGTGCCAGCAGCGACCGGACAGGGTTCAATCAGCCCCAGCATTTT
D: TRBD1; size: -; J: TRBJ2-7; V: TRBV6-6; CDR3: CASRGQGGSYEQYF; DNA: TGTGCCAGCAGGGGACAGGGAGGCTCCTACGAGCAGTACTTC
D: -; size: few; J: TRBJ2-7; V: TRBV6-5; CDR3: CASGPGGWYEQYF; DNA: TGTGCCAGCGGCCCAGGGGGGTGGTACGAGCAGTACTTC
D: -; size: -; J: TRBJ2-7; V: TRBV4-1; CDR3: CASSQGGDSYEQYF; DNA: TGCGCCAGCAGCCAAGGAGGGGACTCCTACGAGCAGTACTTC
D: TRBD2; size: -; J: TRBJ2-3; V: TRBV6-4; CDR3: CASSDSTSGGDTQYF; DNA: TGTGCCAGCAGTGACTCGACTAGCGGGGGGGATACGCAGTATTTT
D: -; size: -; J: TRBJ2-7; V: TRBV4-1; CDR3: CASSRTSGTTDSYEQYF; DNA: TGCGCCAGCAGCCGAACGTCCGGGACAACCGACTCCTACGAGCAGTACTTC
D: TRBD1; size: -; J: TRBJ1-4; V: TRBV2; CDR3: CASHTPETGDEKLFF; DNA: TGTGCCAGCCACACCCCCGAGACAGGGGATGAAAAACTGTTTTTT
D: -; size: -; J: TRBJ2-3; V: TRBV6-4; CDR3: CASSDRTTDTQYF; DNA: TGTGCCAGCAGTGACAGGACCACAGATACGCAGTATTTT
D: TRBD2; size: -; J: TRBJ2-1; V: TRBV30; CDR3: CAWSIAGGNNEQFF; DNA: TGTGCCTGGAGTATAGCGGGAGGCAACAATGAGCAGTTCTTC
D: TRBD2; size: -; J: TRBJ2-5; V: TRBV15; CDR3: CATSSGGTSGREETQYF; DNA: TGTGCCACCAGCAGCGGCGGGACTAGCGGGAGGGAGGAGACCCAGTACTTC
D: -; size: once; J: TRBJ2-7; V: TRBV2; CDR3: CASSDDSFYEQYF; DNA: TGTGCCAGCAGTGACGATAGTTTCTACGAGCAGTACTTC
D: -; size: -; J: TRBJ1-2; V: TRBV6-1; CDR3: CASSAHINYGYTF; DNA: TGTGCCAGCAGTGCACACATCAACTATGGCTACACCTTC
D: -; size: -; J: TRBJ1-1; V: TRBV9; CDR3: CASSPQGRGSTEAFF; DNA: TGTGCCAGCAGCCCACAGGGTAGGGGGAGCACTGAAGCTTTCTTT
D: -; size: -; J: TRBJ2-1; V: TRBV10-2; CDR3: CASLGTNRDNEQFF; DNA: TGCGCCAGCTTAGGGACGAACAGGGACAATGAGCAGTTCTTC
D: TRBD2; size: -; J: TRBJ2-3; V: TRBV29-1; CDR3: CSVSPGLAGGADTQYF; DNA: TGCAGCGTCTCTCCTGGACTAGCGGGAGGGGCAGATACGCAGTATTTT
D: TRBD2; size: -; J: TRBJ2-3; V: TRBV18; CDR3: CASSPVKSGRATDTQYF; DNA: TGTGCCAGCTCACCCGTAAAAAGCGGGAGGGCCACAGATACGCAGTATTTT
D: TRBD2; size: once; J: TRBJ2-1; V: TRBV7-2; CDR3: CASSAGLAEGDEQFF; DNA: TGTGCCAGCAGCGCAGGACTAGCGGAAGGGGATGAGCAGTTCTTC
D: -; size: -; J: TRBJ2-7; V: TRBV6-1; CDR3: CASLASSYEQYF; DNA: TGTGCCAGCTTAGCCAGCTCCTACGAGCAGTACTTC
D: TRBD1; size: -; J: TRBJ2-2; V: TRBV28; CDR3: CASGSGQGKTGELFF; DNA: TGTGCCAGCGGCTCCGGACAGGGAAAAACCGGGGAGCTGTTTTTT
D: -; size: -; J: TRBJ1-6; V: TRBV19; CDR3: CASSQGNSPLHF; DNA: TGTGCCAGTTCTCAGGGGAATTCACCCCTCCACTTT
D: -; size: -; J: TRBJ2-7; V: TRBV2; CDR3: CASRASSYEQYF; DNA: TGTGCCAGCAGAGCTAGCTCCTACGAGCAGTACTTC
D: -; size: -; J: TRBJ2-5; V: TRBV9; CDR3: CASSPSLDPYFQETQYF; DNA: TGTGCCAGCAGCCCAAGCTTGGACCCTTACTTTCAAGAGACCCAGTACTTC